Below, 25 T cell receptor beta chains from the same sample are listed, as sequenced in a study of prognosis after radiotherapy for stage I lung cancer. Two-round multiplex PCR on genomic DNA was the method by which TCR beta CDR3 was amplified. With primers specific to each TRBV and TRBJ gene, the first-round PCR was performed. Each CDR3 protein gets one entry after TCRdb re-called the multiplex PCR reads with MiXCR. The table shows about 59,000 distinct CDR3 sequences, with roughly 29% occurring only once. The input for sequencing was PBMCs, taken before or after stereotactic body radiation therapy (not recorded which). These TCRs come from a donor over 45 with non-small cell lung cancer.

The chain joins TRBV12-3 or TRBV12-4 to TRBJ1-1, with D tentatively TRBD1 (6 bases). This CDR3 is 14 amino acids long. V was cut by 6 bases and J by 1 base, with 12 bases left in between. The CDR3 spells CASRLHRENTEAFF. The CDR3, as DNA: TGTGCCAGCAGACTCCACAGGGAGAACACTGAAGCTTTCTTT.

This clonotype has at least ten counts. This chain links TRBV28 with TRBJ2-7, with a weak D call TRBD2 (5 bases). Trimming pared 3 bases from V and 7 bases from J, leaving 10 bases between. Germline V gene sequence: CDR1 MDHEN, CDR2 SYDVKM. This CDR3 has 12 amino acids. The CDR3 bases are TGTGCCAGCAGTTTGCTGAGGGAAGAGCAGTACTTC. Encoded protein: CASSLLREEQYF.

The CDR3 loop is CASSLSQGGQNTEAFF. The CDR3 DNA reads TGTGCCAGCAGCCTTTCACAGGGCGGGCAGAACACTGAAGCTTTCTTT. The V call is TRBV7-9, the J call TRBJ1-1, with D maybe TRBD1 (6 bases). V was cut by 5 bases and J by 1 base, with 17 bases left in between. This CDR3 comprises 16 residues. Per germline, CDR1 SEHNR and CDR2 FQNEAQ (reference sequence).

This chain joins TRBV7-9 and TRBJ2-6; D may correspond to TRBD1 or TRBD2 (5 bases each). Germline assignment: CDR1 SEHNR and CDR2 FQNEAQ (reference sequence). V lost 5 bases and J 8 bases, leaving 22 bases between the germline ends. This CDR3 region has 17 residues. This CDR3 reads CASSRGGRGVLTNVLTF. DNA of the CDR3: TGTGCCAGCAGCCGCGGAGGAAGGGGAGTGCTTACCAACGTCCTGACTTTC.

This clonotype appeared many times. The chain has TRBV11-1 and TRBJ1-2; D is possibly TRBD1 (6 bases). This CDR3 has 13 residues. Trimming took off 3 bases at V and 8 bases at J, with 13 bases between the two ends. CDR1 is SGHAT and CDR2 is FQDESV in the germline V gene (reference sequence). This CDR3 reads CASSLVVQGGYTF. The CDR3, as DNA: TGTGCCAGCAGCTTGGTCGTCCAGGGGGGCTACACCTTC.

This clonotype was seen repeatedly, ten times or more. The chain has TRBV30 and TRBJ1-3, with 10 bases fitting TRBD1. V gave up 0 bases and J gave up 4 bases; unmatched junction bases: 6. Germline V gene sequence: CDR1 GTSNPN, CDR2 SVGIG (reference sequence). The length of the CDR3 is 16 residues. Here the CDR3 reads CAWSVLGTGDGNTIYF. The CDR3 DNA follows: TGTGCCTGGAGTGTACTAGGGACAGGGGACGGAAACACCATATATTTT.

Many counts were recorded for this clonotype. The V and J genes are TRBV30 and TRBJ1-5; D unclear. V lost 7 bases, J lost 2 bases, and 15 bases lay in between. The germline V gene encodes CDR1 GTSNPN and CDR2 SVGIG (reference sequence). The CDR3 covers 14 residues. The CDR3 reads CASSSGYGNQPQHF. CDR3 bases: TGTGCCTCGTCTTCGGGGTATGGCAATCAGCCCCAGCATTTT.

This clonotype was detected many times. The rearrangement joins TRBV20-1 to TRBJ1-6; D might be TRBD1 (5 bases). The germline CDR1 and CDR2 sequences are DFQATT and SNEGSKA (reference sequence). The V gene lost 5 bases and the J gene lost 8 bases, with 16 bases spanning the gap. The CDR3 has 14 residues. The CDR3: CSAVTSGVDSPLHF. In nucleotides, the CDR3 is TGCAGTGCTGTAACCTCGGGGGTGGATTCACCCCTCCACTTT.

This clonotype has ten or more counts. As DNA, the CDR3 is TGCAGTGCTAACCCGGGACCTTTCATTAGCTCTGGGGCCAACGTCCTGACTTTC. Translated, it gives CSANPGPFISSGANVLTF. This sequence joins TRBV20-1 and TRBJ2-6; TRBD1 or TRBD2 may be the D gene (5 bases each). Germline V gene sequence: CDR1 DFQATT, CDR2 SNEGSKA (reference sequence). The CDR3 is made up of 18 amino acids. V gave up 4 bases and J gave up 0 bases, with 19 bases separating them.

This clonotype was counted only a few times. A much larger clone lies one base from this, so it may be a read error. Here the CDR3 DNA reads TGCAGTGCTAGGGCTAGCGGGATCACCGGGGAGCTGGTTTTT. Its protein product is CSARASGITGELVF. V is TRBV20-1 and J is TRBJ2-2; 9 bases are a match to TRBD2. The germline V gene has CDR1 DFQATT and CDR2 SNEGSKA (reference sequence). The CDR3 length is 14 residues.

This clonotype was detected many times. V usage is TRBV3-1 and J usage is TRBJ2-7; D is possibly TRBD2 (5 bases). CDR3 length equals 13 residues. V lost 1 base, J lost 6 bases, and 10 bases lay in between. The germline V gene has CDR1 LGHDT and CDR2 YNNKEL (reference sequence). In nucleotides, the CDR3 is TGTGCCAGCAGCCAAGGGGGAGTATCCGAGCAGTACTTC. Translated: CASSQGGVSEQYF.

This clonotype was detected many times. The rearrangement uses TRBV6-9 and TRBJ2-3; 10 bases align to TRBD2. Germline values: CDR1 MNHGY, CDR2 SVAAGI. Unmatched junction bases numbered 11, after V lost 8 bases and J lost 3 bases. There are 16 residues in the CDR3. This chain's CDR3 is CASSQAGGPSTDTQYF. CDR3 nucleotide sequence: TGTGCCAGCTCGCAAGCGGGGGGGCCATCAACAGATACGCAGTATTTT.

This clonotype was counted many times. The chain is built from TRBV18 and TRBJ2-2; D is ambiguous. V was clipped by 0 bases and J by 3 bases, with 2 bases between them. CDR1 is KGHSH and CDR2 is LQKENI in the germline V gene. The CDR3 consists of 13 residues. The CDR3 sequence is CASSPPHTGELFF. The CDR3 DNA follows: TGTGCCAGCTCACCACCTCACACCGGGGAGCTGTTTTTT.

This clonotype was recorded only once. Given a far larger clone just one base away, this is likely a sequencing read error. V gene TRBV6-9 combines with J gene TRBJ2-7; D is perhaps TRBD1 or TRBD2 (7 bases each). The CDR3 contains 14 residues. Germline-derived CDR1 and CDR2 are MNHGY and SVAAGI. This CDR3 reads CAISYGRTGSGQYF. The CDR3 coding sequence is TGTGCCATCAGTTACGGGAGGACAGGATCTGGGCAGTACTTC.

The chain carries TRBV6-2 or TRBV6-3 and TRBJ2-2; D might be TRBD1 (5 bases). V was shortened by 4 bases and J by 7 bases, with 13 bases between the two germline ends. The length of the CDR3 is 14 residues. Germline values: CDR1 MNHEY, CDR2 SVGEGT. CDR3 nucleotides: TGTGCCAGCAGTTTTATAGGGGCTGGCGGGGAGCTGTTTTTT. It specifies CASSFIGAGGELFF.

Worth noting for this clonotype: This could be a read error, since a much larger clone is one nucleotide away. This CDR3 reads CASIRGGGSTQYF. The CDR3 DNA sequence: TGTGCCAGCATCCGGGGAGGGGGCAGTACGCAGTATTTT. This sequence joins TRBV2 and TRBJ2-3; D might be TRBD1 or TRBD2, each matching 7 bases. The CDR3 totals 13 residues. V lost 7 bases to trimming and J lost 8 bases, with 16 bases between them. Germline V gene lookup returns CDR1 SNHLY and CDR2 FYNNEI.

This clonotype was counted at least ten times. The chain joins TRBV5-1 to TRBJ2-3; 8 bases map to TRBD1. Germline V CDR1 and CDR2: SGHRS, YFSETQ. The V gene end was trimmed by 5 bases and the J gene end by 2 bases; junction bases not matched to a gene: 1. The CDR3 length is 13 residues. The CDR3 here is CASRTGDTDTQYF. DNA of the CDR3: TGCGCCAGCAGGACAGGGGACACAGATACGCAGTATTTT.

Regarding this clonotype: Since a far larger clone is one base different, this is likely a read error. The chain joins TRBV6-8 to TRBJ2-7; D remains unclear. CDR3 length: 13 amino acids. The germline V gene has CDR1 MNHGY and CDR2 SAAAGT. Trimming stripped 8 bases from V and 1 base from J, with 12 bases between. The CDR3 nucleotides are TGTGCCAGCGTGGCCACCCAGTCCTACGAGCAGTACTTC. Its protein is CASVATQSYEQYF.

This clonotype was detected many times. This sequence joins TRBV5-1 and TRBJ2-1, with a possible D match to TRBD1 (6 bases). The CDR3 loop spans 14 amino acids. Trimming removed 5 bases at V and 7 bases at J, with 16 bases between. Per the germline V gene, CDR1 is SGHRS and CDR2 is YFSETQ. The CDR3 bases are TGCGCCAGCAGGTTAACAGGGAATGGGAATGAGCAGTTCTTC. Translating gives CASRLTGNGNEQFF.

This clonotype was seen more than once but under ten times. A read error may be the cause here, since a much bigger clone is one base away. The V call is TRBV5-1, the J call TRBJ2-1, with a tentative D call TRBD1 (6 bases). Germline V gene sequence: CDR1 SGHRS, CDR2 YFSETQ. The CDR3 has 15 amino acids. The CDR3 loop reads CASSLLGQSYSEQFF. In DNA, the CDR3 is TGCGCCAGCAGCTTGCTTGGACAGTCCTACAGTGAGCAGTTCTTC.

The J gene is TRBJ1-2, the V gene TRBV7-8, with 9 nucleotides matching TRBD1. Germline V lookup: CDR1 SGHVS, CDR2 FQNEAQ. This CDR3 is built from 17 residues. The V gene end was trimmed by 0 bases and the J gene end by 3 bases; junction bases not matched to a gene: 8. As DNA, the CDR3 is TGTGCCAGCAGCTTAGCTATGGACAGGGGTAAGGACTATGGCTACACCTTC. Translating gives CASSLAMDRGKDYGYTF.

This chain links TRBV9 with TRBJ2-5; tentative D call: TRBD2 (6 bases). The CDR3 is 15 amino acids. V was pared by 2 bases and J by 5 bases, with 16 bases between. CDR1 is SGDLS and CDR2 is YYNGEE in the germline V gene. CDR3 DNA sequence: TGTGCCAGCAGCGTTGGGAGGAGGAGCATGGAGACCCAGTACTTC. This encodes CASSVGRRSMETQYF.

This clonotype was found many times. The chain links TRBV19 to TRBJ1-2; D is undetermined. The germline V and J ends were trimmed by 7 bases and 2 bases, with 14 bases remaining between them. The CDR3 contains 14 residues. The germline V gene encodes CDR1 LNHDA and CDR2 SQIVND (reference sequence). CDR3 region: CASTTPSLNYGYTF. The CDR3 nucleotides are TGTGCCAGTACCACTCCGAGCCTCAACTATGGCTACACCTTC.

This clonotype showed up many times. The chain employs TRBV20-1 and TRBJ2-1; D remains ambiguous. This CDR3 is 15 amino acids long. The germline V gene encodes CDR1 DFQATT and CDR2 SNEGSKA (reference sequence). V was pared by 1 base and J by 7 bases, with 17 bases between. DNA of the CDR3: TGCAGTGCTAGAGTCAACTCCAAACTTTTGAATGAGCAGTTCTTC. This gives the protein CSARVNSKLLNEQFF.

This clonotype was seen repeatedly, ten times or more. The chain combines TRBV27 with TRBJ1-2; D might be TRBD1 (5 bases). The germline V gene has CDR1 MNHEY and CDR2 SMNVEV (reference sequence). The CDR3 has 14 amino acids. V lost 5 bases to trimming and J lost 7 bases, with 17 bases between them. The CDR3 loop is CASSERTLESGYTF. The CDR3 DNA reads as TGTGCCAGCAGTGAACGGACACTTGAGTCTGGCTACACCTTC.